This T cell receptor beta chain was obtained from a study of OX40 agonist ivuxolimab in advanced cancers. Study-wide context: Ivuxolimab, which targeted the costimulatory receptor OX40 (CD134), was an agonistic, fully human IgG2 monoclonal antibody. Intravenous ivuxolimab was administered to patients every 2 weeks at six dose levels: 0.01, 0.1, 0.3, 1.5, 3 and 10 mg/kg. Of the 50 to 55 dose-escalation patients, hepatocellular carcinoma was present in around 20, melanoma in around 15, renal cell carcinoma in 9 and head and neck cancer in 9. In the dose-escalation cohort, over 65% of patients were male, and the mean age was about 55 years, with a range of 23 to 79. Patients were allowed to have had prior anti-PD-1, anti-PD-L1 or anti-CTLA-4 therapy, and roughly 40% of the dose-escalation patients had previously received checkpoint inhibitors. Partial responses occurred in three dose-escalation patients, of whom one had hepatocellular carcinoma and two had cutaneous melanoma. Peripheral TCRbeta sequencing aimed to test whether ivuxolimab altered TCR sequence diversity and caused clonal T-cell expansion. The paper describes the monotherapy dose-escalation part (N of about 54 patients) of the phase I trial of ivuxolimab.

Study-level results and caveats: Which antigens the clonally expanded peripheral T cells were specific for was not determined. After ivuxolimab, expanded clones were on average more numerous among CD8+ T cells than among CD4+ T cells. Low levels of normalized T-cell clonal expansion were also seen in some nonresponding patients. In the 0.1-3.0 mg/kg groups, partial responders had among the lowest normalized peripheral clonal expansion, particularly in CD8+ T cells. At doses of 0.1 to 3.0 mg/kg, clonal expansion of both CD4+ and CD8+ T cells in blood was seen between baseline and week 6.

Patients with a history of autoimmune disease or receiving systemic immunosuppression were excluded from the trial. In every dose cohort, peripheral blood was drawn for TCR sequencing at baseline, cycle 4 day 1, and cycle 7 day 1. The samples were taken from a phase I, first-in-human, multicenter, open-label dose-escalation trial of ivuxolimab. Adults with locally advanced or metastatic head and neck squamous cell, hepatocellular, melanoma or renal cell carcinoma were enrolled in the trial. Before TCR sequencing, CD4+ and CD8+ T cells were separately sorted from peripheral blood. Genomic DNA was isolated from the sorted cells so that the TCRbeta CDR3 region could be sequenced. The immunoSEQ Assay was used to sequence the TCRbeta CDR3 regions. TCRdb obtained this table from immuneACCESS and retained in-frame rearrangements with V and J assigned. These tables miss some clones; where compared with another copy, unresolved V genes account for less than half of the shortfall, and the remainder is unexplained. This sample gives some 17,000 clones in total; 83% of them show up just once. Of the sample, around 15% is held by the ten largest clones.

Of note for this clone: Its antigen remains unidentified. No quality values exist for individual bases; no much larger clone is one base distant.

V is shortened by 3 bases, J by 3 bases, and the region joining them spans 14 bases. From a lookup of the germline V gene (reference sequence), CDR1 and CDR2 are GTSNPN and SVGIG. The CDR3, from cysteine to phenylalanine, totals 14 residues. Of all the DNA, just the CDR3 is kept, 42 bases in frame from base 1. The chain is assembled from TRBV30 and TRBJ1-1; the D segment could be TRBD1, given 5 matching bases. Material: CD4+ or CD8+ T cells sorted from blood, obtained in a trial of the OX40 agonist ivuxolimab. The sequence derives from an adult with an advanced solid tumor such as melanoma, head and neck, liver or kidney cancer. At the DNA level, the sequence is TGTGCCTGGAGGAGGGGCCCCGGCGACACTGAAGCTTTCTTT. The resulting protein is CAWRRGPGDTEAFF.